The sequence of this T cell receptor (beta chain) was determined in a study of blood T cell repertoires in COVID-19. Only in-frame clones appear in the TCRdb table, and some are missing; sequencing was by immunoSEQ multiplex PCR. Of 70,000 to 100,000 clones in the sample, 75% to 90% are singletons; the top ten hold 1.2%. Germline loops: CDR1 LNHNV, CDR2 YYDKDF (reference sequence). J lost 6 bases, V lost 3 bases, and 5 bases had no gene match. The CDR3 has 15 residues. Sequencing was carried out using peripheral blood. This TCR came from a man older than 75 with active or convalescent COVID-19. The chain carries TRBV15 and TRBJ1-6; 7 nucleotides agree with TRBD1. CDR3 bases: TGTGCCACCAGCAGGGAAACAGGGGTTAATTCACCCCTCCACTTT. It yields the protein CATSRETGVNSPLHF.